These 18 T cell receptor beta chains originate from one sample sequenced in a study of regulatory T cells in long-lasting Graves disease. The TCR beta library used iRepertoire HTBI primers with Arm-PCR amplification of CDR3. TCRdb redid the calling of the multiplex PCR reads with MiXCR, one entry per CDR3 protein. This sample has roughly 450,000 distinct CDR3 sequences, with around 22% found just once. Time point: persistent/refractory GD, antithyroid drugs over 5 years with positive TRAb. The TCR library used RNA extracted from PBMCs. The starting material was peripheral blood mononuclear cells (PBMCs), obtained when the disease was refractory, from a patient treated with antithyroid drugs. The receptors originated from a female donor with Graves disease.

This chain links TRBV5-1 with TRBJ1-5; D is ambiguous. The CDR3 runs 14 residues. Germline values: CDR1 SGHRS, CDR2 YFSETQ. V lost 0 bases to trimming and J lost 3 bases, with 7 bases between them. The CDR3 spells CASSLEQINQPQHF. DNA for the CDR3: TGCGCCAGCAGCTTGGAACAAATCAATCAGCCCCAGCATTTT.

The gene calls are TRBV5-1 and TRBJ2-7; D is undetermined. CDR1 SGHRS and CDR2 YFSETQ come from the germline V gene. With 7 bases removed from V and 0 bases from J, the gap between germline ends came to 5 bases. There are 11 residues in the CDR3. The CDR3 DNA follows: TGCGCCAGCGCGGCCTCCTACGAGCAGTACTTC. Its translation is CASAASYEQYF.

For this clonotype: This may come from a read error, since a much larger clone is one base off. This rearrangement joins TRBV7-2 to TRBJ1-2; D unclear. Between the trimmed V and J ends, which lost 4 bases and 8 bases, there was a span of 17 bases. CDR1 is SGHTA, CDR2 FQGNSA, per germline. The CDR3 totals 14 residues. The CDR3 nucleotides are TGTGCCAGCAGCTCGTGGGATTTTGGGAACGGCTACACCTTC. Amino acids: CASSSWDFGNGYTF.

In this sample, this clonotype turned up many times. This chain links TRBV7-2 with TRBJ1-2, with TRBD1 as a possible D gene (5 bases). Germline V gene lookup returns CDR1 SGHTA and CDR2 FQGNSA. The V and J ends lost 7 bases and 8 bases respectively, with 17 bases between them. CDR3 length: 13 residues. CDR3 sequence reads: CASTGTGERGYTF. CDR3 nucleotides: TGTGCCAGCACCGGGACGGGCGAACGGGGCTACACCTTC.

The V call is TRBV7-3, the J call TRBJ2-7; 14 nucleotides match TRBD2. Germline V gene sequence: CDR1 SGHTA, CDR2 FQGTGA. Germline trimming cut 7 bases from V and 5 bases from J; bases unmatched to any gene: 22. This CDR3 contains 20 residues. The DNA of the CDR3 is TGTGCCAGCACTAAAAAAAGGACTAGCGGGAGGATTTTCCGATGCGACGAGCAGTACTTC. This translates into CASTKKRTSGRIFRCDEQYF.

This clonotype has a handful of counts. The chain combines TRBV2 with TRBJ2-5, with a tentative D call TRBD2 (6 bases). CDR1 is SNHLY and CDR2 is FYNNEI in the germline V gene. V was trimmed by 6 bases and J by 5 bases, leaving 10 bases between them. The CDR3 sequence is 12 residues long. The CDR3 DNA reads TGTGCCAGCAGCGGGGACTCCGAGACCCAGTACTTC. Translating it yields CASSGDSETQYF.

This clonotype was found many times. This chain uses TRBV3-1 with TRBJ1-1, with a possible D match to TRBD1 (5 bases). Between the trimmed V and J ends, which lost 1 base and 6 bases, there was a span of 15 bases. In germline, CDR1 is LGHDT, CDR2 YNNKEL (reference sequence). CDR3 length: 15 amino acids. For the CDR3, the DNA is TGTGCCAGCAGCCAAGGGAATTGGCAGGGCGCTGAAGCTTTCTTT. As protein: CASSQGNWQGAEAFF.

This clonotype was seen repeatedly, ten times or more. The CDR3 DNA is TGTGCCAGCAGCGTGATGGGACTAGCGACCTACGAGCAGTACTTC. It yields the protein CASSVMGLATYEQYF. The V gene is TRBV11-2, the J gene TRBJ2-7, with 10 bases matching TRBD2. The CDR3 length is 15 residues. CDR1 is SGHAT, CDR2 FQNNGV, per germline. V trimming: 5 bases; J trimming: 2 bases; junction bases outside the gene matches: 6. Full variable domain (missing parts from reference TRBV11-2 and TRBJ2-7): EAGVAQSPRYKIIEKRQSVAFWCNPISGHATLYWYQQILGQGPKLLIQFQNNGVVDDSQLPKDRFSAERLKGVDSTLKIQPAKLEDSAVYLCASSVMGLATYEQYFGPGTRLTVT.

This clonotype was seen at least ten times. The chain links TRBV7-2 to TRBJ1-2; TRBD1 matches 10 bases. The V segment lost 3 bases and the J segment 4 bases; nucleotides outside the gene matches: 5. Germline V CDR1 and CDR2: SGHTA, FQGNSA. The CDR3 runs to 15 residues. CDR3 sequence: CASSFRDRGLYGYTF. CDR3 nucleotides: TGTGCCAGCAGCTTTAGGGACAGGGGACTCTATGGCTACACCTTC.

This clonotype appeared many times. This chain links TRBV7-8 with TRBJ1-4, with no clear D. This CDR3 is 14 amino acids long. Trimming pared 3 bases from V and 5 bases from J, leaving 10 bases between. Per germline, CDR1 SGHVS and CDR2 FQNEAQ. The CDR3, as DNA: TGTGCCAGCAGCTTTGCACAGCTGAATGAAAAACTGTTTTTT. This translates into CASSFAQLNEKLFF.

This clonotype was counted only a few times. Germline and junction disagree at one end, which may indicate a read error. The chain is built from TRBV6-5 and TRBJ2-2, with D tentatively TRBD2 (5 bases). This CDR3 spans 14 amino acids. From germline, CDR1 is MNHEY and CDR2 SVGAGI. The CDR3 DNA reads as TGTGCCAGCAGTTATCTAGCAGGCACCGGGGAGCTGTCTTTT. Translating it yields CASSYLAGTGELSF.

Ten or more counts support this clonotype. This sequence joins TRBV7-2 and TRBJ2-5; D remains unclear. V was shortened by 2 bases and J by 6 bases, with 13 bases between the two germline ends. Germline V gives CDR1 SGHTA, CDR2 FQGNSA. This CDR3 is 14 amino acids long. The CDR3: CASSLLGEAKTQYF. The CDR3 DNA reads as TGTGCCAGCAGCTTATTAGGCGAGGCTAAGACCCAGTACTTC.

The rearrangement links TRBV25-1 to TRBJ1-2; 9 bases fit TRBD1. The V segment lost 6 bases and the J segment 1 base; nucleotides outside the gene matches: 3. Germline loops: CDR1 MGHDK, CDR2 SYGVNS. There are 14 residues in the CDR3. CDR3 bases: TGTGCCAGCAGAAGGACAGGGGATAACTATGGCTACACCTTC. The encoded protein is CASRRTGDNYGYTF.

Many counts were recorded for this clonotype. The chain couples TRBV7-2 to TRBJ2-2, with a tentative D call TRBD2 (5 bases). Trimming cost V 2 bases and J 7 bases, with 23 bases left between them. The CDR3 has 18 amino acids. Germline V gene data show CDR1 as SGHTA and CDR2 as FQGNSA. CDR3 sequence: CASSLRVQRLLVHGELFF. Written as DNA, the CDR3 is TGTGCCAGCAGCTTACGGGTACAGAGGTTACTAGTACACGGGGAGCTGTTTTTT.

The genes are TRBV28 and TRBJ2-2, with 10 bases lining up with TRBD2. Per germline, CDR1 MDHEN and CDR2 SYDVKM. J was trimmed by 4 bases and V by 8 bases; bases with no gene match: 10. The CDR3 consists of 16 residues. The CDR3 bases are TGTGCCAGCGACCAGGGAGCGGGAGGGAGCACCGGGGAGCTGTTTTTT. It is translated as CASDQGAGGSTGELFF.

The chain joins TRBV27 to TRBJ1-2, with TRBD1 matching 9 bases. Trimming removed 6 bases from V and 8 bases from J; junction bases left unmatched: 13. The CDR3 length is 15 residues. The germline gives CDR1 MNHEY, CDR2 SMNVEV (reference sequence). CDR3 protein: CASRATRTGVLGYTF. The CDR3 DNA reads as TGTGCCAGCAGAGCCACCAGGACAGGGGTGTTGGGCTACACCTTC.

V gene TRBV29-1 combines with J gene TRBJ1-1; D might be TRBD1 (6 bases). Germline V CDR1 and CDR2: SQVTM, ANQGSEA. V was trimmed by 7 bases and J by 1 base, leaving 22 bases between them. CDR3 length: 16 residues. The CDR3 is CSATDSGTHRNTEAFF. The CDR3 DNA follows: TGCAGCGCGACCGACTCCGGGACACACCGGAACACTGAAGCTTTCTTT.

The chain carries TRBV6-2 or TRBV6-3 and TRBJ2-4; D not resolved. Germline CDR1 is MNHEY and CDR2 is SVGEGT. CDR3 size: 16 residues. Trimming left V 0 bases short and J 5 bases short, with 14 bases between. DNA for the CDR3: TGTGCCAGCAGTTACTCAACGACGCCCGTCCAAAACATTCAGTACTTC. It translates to CASSYSTTPVQNIQYF.